This TCR beta chain was observed in a study of CD8+ T cells in alopecia areata. Study at large: Patients in the treated group were given tofacitinib by mouth, 5 to 10 mg twice a day.

Reverse transcribed after extraction, RNA yielded cDNA as the sequencing template. Sequencing used immunoSEQ multiplex PCR; TCRdb keeps in-frame clones, though not all of them. The sample contains some 99,000 clones, around 44% of which appear only once. Peripheral blood and lesional scalp punch biopsies were taken from alopecia areata patients. PBMCs yielded sorted CD4+ and CD8+ T cells. Germline V gives CDR1 SQVTM, CDR2 ANQGSEA. V lost 7 bases, J lost 8 bases, and 17 bases lay in between. CDR3 length equals 13 residues. Of note for this clone: Its antigen remains unidentified.

Study-wide findings and caveats: Clonality in lesional scalp, especially alopecia totalis/universalis, exceeded that of normal scalp.

This chain connects TRBV29-1 to TRBJ1-4; D not certain. This receptor was taken from a human donor with alopecia areata. The specimen was CD4+ T cells sorted from blood. The CDR3 loop is CSAKTGRGEKLFF. The CDR3 nucleotides read TGCAGCGCCAAGACGGGCCGAGGGGAAAAACTGTTTTTT.